This T cell receptor beta chain was sequenced for a study of T cell repertoires in cytomegalovirus infection. Study context: Recently identified HLA-C-restricted CMV epitopes and well-studied HLA-B-restricted CMV epitopes were used by the study. Public TCR beta signatures indicated both CMV infection and matching HLA type.

TCRdb recomputed calls from the reads with MiXCR, one row per CDR3 protein. The sample includes approximately 990,000 distinct CDR3 sequences, 25% to 40% of them seen just once. As for this clonotype: Its antigen is unknown.

V lost 3 bases and J lost 7, with 19 bases in between. Germline lookup yields CDR1 SGDLS and CDR2 YYNGEE. The CDR3 contains 15 residues. The sample here was cultured CD8+ T cells from PBMCs, taken from culture after CMV antigen stimulation. This TCR came from a human donor in good health (CMV status not recorded). Some clones in this sample may be carry-over from other donors' samples. This chain connects TRBV9 to TRBJ1-1; possible D gene TRBD1, 6 bases. DNA of the CDR3: TGTGCCAGCAGCGAAACCTTACAGGGTCGGAATGAAGCTTTCTTT. It is translated as CASSETLQGRNEAFF. Full variable domain (remainder filled in from reference TRBV9 and TRBJ1-1): DSGVTQTPKHLITATGQRVTLRCSPRSGDLSVYWYQQSLDQGLQFLIQYYNGEERAKGNILERFSAQQFPDLHSELNLSSLELGDSALYFCASSETLQGRNEAFFGQGTRLTVV.